This T cell receptor (beta chain) was profiled in a study of blood T cell repertoires in COVID-19. For the study at large: COVID-19 samples collected from the United States, Italy and Spain covered acute and convalescent phases.

Trimming removed 3 bases at V and 6 bases at J, with 11 bases between. The germline CDR1 and CDR2 sequences are KGHDR and SFDVKD. The CDR3 is made up of 14 amino acids. There are a few counts of this clone. The protocol was immunoSEQ multiplex PCR, while the TCRdb copy is restricted to in-frame clones and leaves out a portion. Of 250,000 to 300,000 clones in the sample, about 91% were seen once. This sequence joins TRBV24-1 and TRBJ1-5; D is ambiguous. The sample consisted of PBMCs or T cells enriched from blood (not recorded which). This TCR came from a human donor in a cohort exposed to, infected with or recovered from COVID-19 (not recorded which). The donor label of this sample is uncertain. CDR3 loop: CATSDPTIGQPQHF. The CDR3 region has the DNA TGTGCCACCAGTGATCCGACAATCGGTCAGCCCCAGCATTTT.